Below are 22 T cell receptor beta chains sequenced from a single sample in a study of T cells in Graves' hyperthyroidism and ophthalmopathy. Using RNA transcripts as the source, TCR beta CDR3 regions were amplified. First-round RT-PCR with HTBI primers amplified the TCR CDR3 region. In TCRdb, the multiplex PCR reads were re-called with MiXCR into one record per CDR3 protein. The data hold 550,000 to 650,000 distinct CDR3 sequences, with about 15% observed a single time. The sample comprised blood. The receptor source for this set is a woman aged 25 to 39 with Graves' hyperthyroidism that later progressed to Graves' ophthalmopathy.

As to this clonotype: An end of the junction differs from the germline gene, which may be a read error. The CDR3 bases are TGCGCCAGCAGCCAGGACACCCTCCAAGGGACCCAGTACTTC. Amino acid sequence: CASSQDTLQGTQYF. V gene TRBV4-1 combines with J gene TRBJ2-5; possibly TRBD1 for D (5 bases). This CDR3 has 14 amino acids. CDR1 and CDR2 from the germline V gene are MGHRA and YSYEKL.

This clonotype was observed at least ten times. The V and J genes are TRBV6-2 or TRBV6-3 and TRBJ1-1; D is uncertain. The CDR3 spans 14 residues. V was clipped by 2 bases and J by 6 bases, with 13 bases between them. Germline CDR1 reads MNHEY; CDR2 reads SVGEGT. The CDR3 DNA reads TGTGCCAGCAGTTACGGCCAGCAAGGCGCTGAAGCTTTCTTT. This translates into CASSYGQQGAEAFF.

This clonotype was recorded at least ten times. The rearrangement links TRBV11-2 to TRBJ2-7, with unresolved D. Trimming took 5 bases from V and 2 from J, leaving 10 bases between them. The germline CDR1 and CDR2 sequences are SGHAT and FQNNGV. This CDR3 is built from 13 residues. The CDR3 DNA reads as TGTGCCAGCAGCCTCCAAGCCACCTACGAGCAGTACTTC. This gives the protein CASSLQATYEQYF.

Remarks on this clonotype: Since a much larger clone is just one base distant, this may be a read error. This CDR3 is CGSSAEGGFAGGSYEQYF. The CDR3 DNA follows: TGTGGCAGCAGTGCAGAGGGCGGTTTCGCGGGAGGATCCTACGAGCAGTACTTC. The V call is TRBV6-2 or TRBV6-3, the J call TRBJ2-7; 8 bases match TRBD2. Germline values: CDR1 MNHEY, CDR2 SVGEGT. CDR3 length equals 18 residues.

CDR3 nucleotides: TGCGCCAGCAGCCAAGATCAGGGACAGGGGTACAACACCATATATTTT. It codes for CASSQDQGQGYNTIYF. This chain links TRBV4-1 with TRBJ1-3, with 10 nucleotides matching TRBD1. Germline loops: CDR1 MGHRA, CDR2 YSYEKL. The CDR3 totals 16 residues. The trim removed 0 bases at V and 7 bases at J, leaving 6 bases unmatched.

With regard to this clonotype: This may come from a read error, since a much larger clone is one base off. The chain joins TRBV6-1 to TRBJ1-6, with D unresolved. The CDR3 has 14 residues. V was trimmed by 10 bases and J by 0 bases, leaving 10 bases between them. Per germline, CDR1 MNHNS and CDR2 SASEGT. CDR3 region: CATGASSYNSPLHF. The CDR3 DNA reads as TGTGCCACCGGCGCGAGCTCCTATAATTCACCCCTCCACTTT.

This clonotype was detected ten times or more. The rearrangement links TRBV19 to TRBJ2-1, with D maybe TRBD2 (5 bases). The CDR3 sequence is 13 residues long. Trimming removed 5 bases at V and 4 bases at J, with 9 bases between. The germline CDR1 and CDR2 sequences are LNHDA and SQIVND (reference sequence). CDR3 protein: CASSSDWYNEQFF. The CDR3 DNA is TGTGCCAGTAGTTCGGACTGGTACAATGAGCAGTTCTTC.

This clonotype was detected ten times or more. The chain uses TRBV30 and TRBJ2-7; TRBD1 matches 11 bases. The CDR3 covers 11 residues. Germline V gives CDR1 GTSNPN, CDR2 SVGIG (reference sequence). CDR3 protein: CARDRGNEQYF. In nucleotides, the CDR3 is TGTGCGCGGGACAGGGGGAACGAGCAGTACTTC.

The chain combines TRBV4-1 with TRBJ2-3; 12 bases are a match to TRBD1. Germline V CDR1 and CDR2: MGHRA, YSYEKL. V was clipped by 4 bases and J by 6 bases; unmatched bases: 8. CDR3 size: 16 residues. As DNA, the CDR3 is TGCGCCAGCAGCCGGGGACAGGGGGCCGGTGGGGATACGCAGTATTTT. This translates into CASSRGQGAGGDTQYF.

This clonotype was seen ten or more times. This chain links TRBV12-3 or TRBV12-4 with TRBJ1-2, with 11 bases aligning to TRBD1. The length of the CDR3 is 18 residues. Trimming cost V 6 bases and J 5 bases; bases outside gene matches: 17. The CDR3 nucleotides read TGTGCCAGCAGGGGCGTTATGGACAGGGGGCGTAGGTCATATGGCTACACCTTC. It specifies CASRGVMDRGRRSYGYTF.

The chain has TRBV14 and TRBJ1-4; D not certain. Germline CDR1 and CDR2: SGHDN and FVKESK. The V end lost 0 bases, the J end lost 6 bases, and 5 bases lay between the germline ends. The CDR3 runs to 13 residues. CDR3 region: CASSQDEDEKLFF. In DNA form, the CDR3 reads TGTGCCAGCAGCCAAGATGAGGATGAAAAACTGTTTTTT.

This clonotype was picked up many times. The chain is built from TRBV7-3 and TRBJ2-1, with 7 bases that match TRBD2. Losses at the gene ends were 4 bases for V and 7 bases for J; bases not matched to a gene: 10. Germline V lookup: CDR1 SGHTA, CDR2 FQGTGA. This CDR3 comprises 15 residues. The CDR3 DNA reads TGTGCCAGCAGCTCCGACGGGAGGTTTGTGAATGAGCAGTTCTTC. Translation: CASSSDGRFVNEQFF.

This clonotype was counted at least ten times. This chain uses TRBV28 with TRBJ1-2, with 7 bases fitting TRBD1. Germline V lookup: CDR1 MDHEN, CDR2 SYDVKM. This CDR3 region has 14 residues. Unmatched junction bases numbered 7, after V lost 5 bases and J lost 4 bases. The CDR3 is CASSIEGAIYGYTF. As DNA, the CDR3 is TGTGCCAGCAGTATAGAGGGGGCCATCTATGGCTACACCTTC.

The chain combines TRBV7-9 with TRBJ1-4; D is unclear. Trimming removed 4 bases at V and 11 bases at J, with 11 bases between. This CDR3 has 12 residues. The germline V gene has CDR1 SEHNR and CDR2 FQNEAQ (reference sequence). CDR3 sequence reads: CASSSRLGKLFF. The DNA of the CDR3 is TGTGCCAGCAGCTCCCGACTGGGGAAACTGTTTTTT.

This sequence joins TRBV3-1 and TRBJ1-2; D is possibly TRBD1 (6 bases). V gave up 0 bases and J gave up 7 bases, with 18 bases separating them. The CDR3 covers 16 residues. The germline V gene encodes CDR1 LGHDT and CDR2 YNNKEL (reference sequence). The CDR3 here is CASSQDIGGAMFGYTF. The CDR3, as DNA: TGTGCCAGCAGCCAAGATATCGGGGGCGCGATGTTTGGCTACACCTTC.

A note on this clonotype: This may be a read error: a much more frequent sequence differs by one nucleotide. The chain links TRBV18 to TRBJ2-3, with a tentative D call TRBD1 (5 bases). The germline CDR1 and CDR2 sequences are KGHSH and LQKENI. The CDR3 is made up of 16 amino acids. The CDR3 reads CASSRLDSYSTDTQCF. The CDR3 DNA reads as TGTGCCAGCTCACGGCTAGACAGCTACAGCACAGATACGCAGTGTTTT.

There are many counts of this clonotype. The chain recombines TRBV28 with TRBJ1-3, with TRBD1 as a possible D gene (5 bases). Looked up from germline, CDR1 is MDHEN and CDR2 is SYDVKM. CDR3 length: 14 residues. The V gene lost 11 bases and the J gene lost 0 bases, with 14 bases spanning the gap. DNA for the CDR3: TGTGCCGCCTGGGACGCCAGCTCTGGAAACACCATATATTTT. Its protein is CAAWDASSGNTIYF.

This clonotype was recorded many times. This chain connects TRBV3-1 to TRBJ2-2, with 12 positions matching TRBD2. Looked up from germline, CDR1 is LGHDT and CDR2 is YNNKEL (reference sequence). With 1 base clipped from V and 5 bases from J, the junction kept 2 bases outside the gene matches. This CDR3 comprises 16 residues. CDR3 protein: CASSQALAGGTGELFF. DNA of the CDR3: TGTGCCAGCAGCCAAGCTCTAGCGGGAGGGACCGGGGAGCTGTTTTTT. The full variable domain, in which reference TRBV3-1 and TRBJ2-2 provide the parts outside the CDR3, is DTAVSQTPKYLVTQMGNDKSIKCEQNLGHDTMYWYKQDSKKFLKIMFSYNNKELIINETVPNRFSPKSPDKAHLNLHINSLELGDSAVYFCASSQALAGGTGELFFGEGSRLTVL.

Ten or more counts support this clonotype. The CDR3 spells CASSPPASGSTDTQYF. CDR3 DNA sequence: TGTGCCAGCTCACCACCGGCTAGCGGGAGTACAGATACGCAGTATTTT. The rearrangement links TRBV18 to TRBJ2-3; TRBD2 aligns across 10 bases. From germline, CDR1 is KGHSH and CDR2 LQKENI. CDR3 length: 16 amino acids. The J segment lost 3 bases and the V segment lost 0 bases, leaving 3 bases of the junction unmatched.

A note on this clonotype: This may be a read error, as it is one base from a much larger clone. As the CDR3 is not closed by the conserved phenylalanine or tryptophan, this likely results from a read error. The chain links TRBV5-1 to TRBJ1-1; the D gene is possibly TRBD1 (5 bases). Germline V lookup: CDR1 SGHRS, CDR2 YFSETQ. This CDR3 contains 15 residues. The CDR3 spells CASSPTAGTIAEAFL. As DNA, the CDR3 is TGTGCCAGCAGCCCCACCGCGGGGACTATCGCTGAAGCTTTCCTT.

To note about this clonotype: One end of the junction fails to match germline, which may point to a read error. The CDR3 here is CAWSPQGVAGVGKDIQYF. The CDR3 DNA is TGTGCCTGGAGTCCACAGGGCGTAGCGGGAGTGGGCAAAGACATTCAGTACTTC. The chain couples TRBV30 to TRBJ2-4; 9 bases match TRBD2. The CDR3 length is 18 residues. Germline CDR1 reads GTSNPN; CDR2 reads SVGIG (reference sequence).

The table lists this clonotype with a few counts. The CDR3 DNA sequence: TGTGCCAGCAGCCCGCAAGTTTGGGGCGATAATTCACCCCTCCACTTT. Translation: CASSPQVWGDNSPLHF. This rearrangement joins TRBV7-2 to TRBJ1-6; D perhaps matches TRBD1 (5 bases). Per germline, CDR1 SGHTA and CDR2 FQGNSA. V lost 5 bases and J lost 5, with 16 bases in between. CDR3 length: 16 residues. Full variable domain (missing parts from reference TRBV7-2 and TRBJ1-6): GAGVSQSPSNKVTEKGKDVELRCDPISGHTALYWYRQSLGQGLEFLIYFQGNSAPDKSGLPSDRFSAERTGGSVSTLTIQRTQQEDSAVYLCASSPQVWGDNSPLHFGNGTRLTVT.